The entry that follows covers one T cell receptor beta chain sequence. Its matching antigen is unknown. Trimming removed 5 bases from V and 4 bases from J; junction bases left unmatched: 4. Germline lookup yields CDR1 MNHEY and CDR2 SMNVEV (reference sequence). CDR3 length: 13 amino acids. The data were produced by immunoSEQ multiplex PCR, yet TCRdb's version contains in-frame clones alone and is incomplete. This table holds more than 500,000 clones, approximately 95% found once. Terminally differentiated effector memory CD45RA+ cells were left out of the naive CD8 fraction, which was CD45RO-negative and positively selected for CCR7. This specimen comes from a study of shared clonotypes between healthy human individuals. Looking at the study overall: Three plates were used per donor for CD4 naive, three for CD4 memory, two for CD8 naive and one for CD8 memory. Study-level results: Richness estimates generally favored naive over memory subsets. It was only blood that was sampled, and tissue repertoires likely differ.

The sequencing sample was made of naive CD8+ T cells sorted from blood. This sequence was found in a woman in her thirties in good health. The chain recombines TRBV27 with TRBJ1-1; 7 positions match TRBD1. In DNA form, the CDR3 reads TGTGCCAGCAGTATGGCAGGGGGCACTGAAGCTTTCTTT. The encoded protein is CASSMAGGTEAFF.